The sequence of this TCR beta chain was determined in a study of blood T cell repertoires in COVID-19. For the study at large: T cells, B-cell-depleted T cells, or PBMCs provided the cDNA or gDNA that served as material.

The CDR3 is 14 residues long. Trimming took 2 bases from V and 7 from J, leaving 9 bases between them. The germline V gene encodes CDR1 MNHEY and CDR2 SMNVEV (reference sequence). The table came from immunoSEQ multiplex PCR; TCRdb's copy has only in-frame clones and leaves some out. The table records 100,000 or so clones, about nine tenths of them present only once. The source material was peripheral blood. V is TRBV27 and J is TRBJ1-6; D is undetermined. This TCR derives from a man aged 55 to 70 with acute or convalescent COVID-19. CDR3 sequence: CASSLGDTNSPLHF. CDR3 nucleotides: TGTGCCAGCAGTTTAGGAGATACAAATTCACCCCTCCACTTT.